Listed here are 17 T cell receptor beta chains from one sample, sequenced in a study of blood T cells in healthy people across ages. With a J-beta primer mix and a sample-barcoded 5' primer, a second PCR ran 7 to 11 cycles. TCRdb redid the calling of the 5' RACE reads with MiXCR, one entry per CDR3 protein. The repertoire consists of nearly 800,000 distinct CDR3 sequences, with approximately 25% occurring once and the leading ten covering under 4.5%. These data also formed part of another study, on T cells of mothers and their children.

Sequencing used blood. The receptors derive from a boy younger than 18 in good health.

V is TRBV28 and J is TRBJ2-1; no firm D call. Germline loops: CDR1 MDHEN, CDR2 SYDVKM. V was cut by 6 bases and J by 0 bases, with 12 bases left in between. The CDR3 length is 15 residues. The CDR3 loop reads CASSSSLVSYNEQFF. The CDR3 DNA is TGTGCCAGCAGCTCTAGTCTAGTCTCCTACAATGAGCAGTTCTTC.

CDR3 in amino acids: CASSRRFRGDTEAFF. The DNA of the CDR3 is TGTGCCAGCAGCCGACGTTTCAGGGGTGATACTGAAGCTTTCTTT. V gene TRBV28 combines with J gene TRBJ1-1, with a tentative D call TRBD1 (6 bases). V lost 6 bases, J lost 5 bases, and 19 bases lay in between. The length of the CDR3 is 15 residues. Germline lookup yields CDR1 MDHEN and CDR2 SYDVKM.

The chain is built from TRBV7-6 and TRBJ2-3; TRBD2 agrees at 8 bases. Germline V gene lookup returns CDR1 SGHVS and CDR2 FNYEAQ. Germline trimming cut 0 bases from V and 2 bases from J; bases unmatched to any gene: 4. The CDR3 is 16 amino acids. The CDR3 nucleotides read TGTGCCAGCAGCTTAGCTAGCGGGATTACCACAGATACGCAGTATTTT. Amino acids: CASSLASGITTDTQYF.

This chain links TRBV7-6 with TRBJ1-1, with D hard to call. CDR1 SGHVS and CDR2 FNYEAQ come from the germline V gene. Trimming left V 6 bases short and J 4 bases short, with 21 bases between. CDR3 length: 16 amino acids. The CDR3 is CASRERARRTVTEAFF. CDR3 DNA: TGTGCCAGCAGAGAACGGGCCCGAAGGACGGTCACTGAAGCTTTCTTT.

This clonotype has only a few counts. The rearrangement links TRBV29-1 to TRBJ1-1; D is perhaps TRBD1 (6 bases). V was trimmed by 7 bases and J by 4 bases, leaving 16 bases between them. Germline CDR1 is SQVTM and CDR2 is ANQGSEA. The CDR3 covers 13 residues. Here the CDR3 DNA reads TGCAGCGCTAGGGGGGGTGTATTCACTGAAGCTTTCTTT. This sequence encodes CSARGGVFTEAFF.

This chain connects TRBV28 to TRBJ2-5; D is perhaps TRBD2 (6 bases). Germline V CDR1 and CDR2: MDHEN, SYDVKM. The CDR3 runs to 14 residues. V lost 8 bases and J lost 5, with 18 bases in between. CDR3 region: CASLEGDLVETQYF. The CDR3 bases are TGTGCCAGCCTGGAGGGTGATCTGGTGGAGACCCAGTACTTC.

This clonotype was seen only a few times. The chain is built from TRBV27 and TRBJ2-2; possibly TRBD2 for D (6 bases). Per germline, CDR1 MNHEY and CDR2 SMNVEV (reference sequence). Trimming removed 2 bases at V and 4 bases at J, with 11 bases between. CDR3 size: 15 residues. The CDR3 DNA reads TGTGCCAGCAGTTTAGGTGGGGGAGGCACCGGGGAGCTGTTTTTT. Amino acids: CASSLGGGGTGELFF.

This clonotype has more than one count but fewer than ten. V is TRBV5-1 and J is TRBJ2-1; 10 bases are a match to TRBD2. The junction had 5 bases not matched to a gene; V was cut back by 4 bases and J by 4 bases. The germline gives CDR1 SGHRS, CDR2 YFSETQ. The CDR3 spans 15 residues. CDR3 coding DNA: TGCGCCAGCAGCGTTAGCGGGAGGTCGTACAATGAGCAGTTCTTC. Translation gives CASSVSGRSYNEQFF.

The chain has TRBV24-1 and TRBJ1-3; TRBD1 matches at 7 bases. This CDR3 comprises 19 residues. Germline-derived CDR1 and CDR2 are KGHDR and SFDVKD. V trimming: 4 bases; J trimming: 4 bases; junction bases outside the gene matches: 18. The CDR3 region has the DNA TGTGCCACCAGTGAGGGCCCCAGACAGGGCCCCCTCGCCGGAAACACCATATATTTT. Its protein is CATSEGPRQGPLAGNTIYF.

In regard to this clonotype: Relative to the germline gene, one junction end is altered; a read error may explain this. The chain combines TRBV28 with TRBJ2-7; D is unresolved. Germline V lookup: CDR1 MDHEN, CDR2 SYDVKM. The CDR3 length is 16 residues. This chain's CDR3 is CVSSLVDHYGSYEQYF. The DNA for the CDR3 is TGTGTCAGCAGTTTAGTGGACCATTATGGCTCCTACGAGCAGTACTTC.

This clonotype showed up many times. The chain uses TRBV20-1 and TRBJ2-7; 10 nucleotides agree with TRBD1. The CDR3 has 16 residues. Germline V gene data show CDR1 as DFQATT and CDR2 as SNEGSKA (reference sequence). V lost 0 bases to trimming and J lost 4 bases; unmatched junction nucleotides: 9. The CDR3 spells CSARDSGTGDLYEQYF. For the CDR3, the DNA is TGCAGTGCTAGAGATTCCGGGACAGGGGACCTTTACGAGCAGTACTTC.

This clonotype was seen a handful of times. This sequence joins TRBV29-1 and TRBJ2-1, with TRBD2 matching over 9 bases. From germline, CDR1 is SQVTM and CDR2 ANQGSEA. Germline trimming cut 7 bases from V and 7 bases from J; bases unmatched to any gene: 11. This CDR3 comprises 14 residues. The CDR3: CSGDLAGVGNEQFF. Here the CDR3 DNA reads TGCAGCGGGGACTTAGCGGGAGTGGGTAATGAGCAGTTCTTC.

This sequence joins TRBV18 and TRBJ2-5; 7 bases are a match to TRBD2. The DNA end is more similar to TRBJ2-7, so the J call may be wrong. Germline values: CDR1 KGHSH, CDR2 LQKENI. The CDR3 spans 16 residues. The CDR3 sequence is CASSSGVPGGPTEQYF. The CDR3, as DNA: TGTGCCAGCTCCTCTGGGGTTCCGGGAGGTCCCACCGAGCAGTACTTC.

This clonotype was seen once. The chain carries TRBV9 and TRBJ1-2; no firm D call. Germline V lookup: CDR1 SGDLS, CDR2 YYNGEE. V lost 0 bases and J 0 bases, leaving 12 bases between the germline ends. The CDR3 consists of 16 residues. In DNA, the CDR3 is TGTGCCAGCAGCGTAGGATCCTCCGCAGCTAACTATGGCTACACCTTC. This translates into CASSVGSSAANYGYTF. Combining the CDR3 with reference TRBV9 and TRBJ1-2 gives the whole variable domain DSGVTQTPKHLITATGQRVTLRCSPRSGDLSVYWYQQSLDQGLQFLIQYYNGEERAKGNILERFSAQQFPDLHSELNLSSLELGDSALYFCASSVGSSAANYGYTFGSGTRLTVV.

DNA of the CDR3: TGTGCCAGCAGCTCACGGGACAGGGCCTGGAACACTGAAGCTTTCTTT. Encoded protein: CASSSRDRAWNTEAFF. This chain joins TRBV5-6 and TRBJ1-1; TRBD1 aligns across 9 bases. This CDR3 has 16 amino acids. Germline V lookup: CDR1 SGHDT, CDR2 YYEEEE. J was trimmed by 1 base and V by 3 bases; bases with no gene match: 7.

The rearrangement joins TRBV28 to TRBJ2-7; 9 nucleotides align to TRBD1. The CDR3 runs to 14 residues. Germline assignment: CDR1 MDHEN and CDR2 SYDVKM. With V trimmed by 5 bases and J by 5 bases, 7 bases remained unmatched. This CDR3 is CASSAGTGRDEQYF. CDR3 coding DNA: TGTGCCAGCAGTGCCGGGACAGGGCGGGACGAGCAGTACTTC.

The chain employs TRBV5-1 and TRBJ2-7; TRBD2 aligns across 7 bases. V shed 0 bases, J shed 3 bases, and the junction held 6 bases outside the gene matches. The germline CDR1 and CDR2 sequences are SGHRS and YFSETQ. This CDR3 is 15 amino acids long. The CDR3 spells CASSLAVGLDYEQYF. As DNA, the CDR3 is TGCGCCAGCAGCTTGGCCGTCGGACTAGACTACGAGCAGTACTTC. The full variable domain, completed using reference TRBV5-1 and TRBJ2-7, is KAGVTQTPRYLIKTRGQQVTLSCSPISGHRSVSWYQQTPGQGLQFLFEYFSETQRNKGNFPGRFSGRQFSNSRSEMNVSTLELGDSALYLCASSLAVGLDYEQYFGPGTRLTVT.